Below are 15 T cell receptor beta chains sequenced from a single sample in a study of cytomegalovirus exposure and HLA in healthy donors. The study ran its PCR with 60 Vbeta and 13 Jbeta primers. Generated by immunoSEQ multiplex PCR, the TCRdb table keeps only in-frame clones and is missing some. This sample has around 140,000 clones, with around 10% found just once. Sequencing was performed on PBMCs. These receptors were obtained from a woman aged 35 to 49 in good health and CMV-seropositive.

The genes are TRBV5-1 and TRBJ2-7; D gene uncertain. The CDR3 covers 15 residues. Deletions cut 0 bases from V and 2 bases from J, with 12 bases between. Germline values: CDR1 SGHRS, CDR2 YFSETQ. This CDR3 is CASSLGIGAAYEQYF. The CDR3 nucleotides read TGCGCCAGCAGCTTGGGAATCGGAGCTGCCTACGAGCAGTACTTC.

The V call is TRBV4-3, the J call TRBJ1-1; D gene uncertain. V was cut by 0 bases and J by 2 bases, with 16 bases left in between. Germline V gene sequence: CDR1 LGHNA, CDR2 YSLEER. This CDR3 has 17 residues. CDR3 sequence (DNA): TGCGCCAGCAGCCAAGATAGCGCCGGGTCGGGTAACACTGAAGCTTTCTTT. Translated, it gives CASSQDSAGSGNTEAFF.

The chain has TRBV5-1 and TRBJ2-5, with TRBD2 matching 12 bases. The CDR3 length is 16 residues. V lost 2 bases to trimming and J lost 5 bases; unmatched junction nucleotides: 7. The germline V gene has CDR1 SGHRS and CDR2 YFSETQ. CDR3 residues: CASSFGLAGNEETQYF. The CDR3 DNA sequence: TGCGCCAGCAGCTTTGGACTAGCGGGGAATGAGGAGACCCAGTACTTC.

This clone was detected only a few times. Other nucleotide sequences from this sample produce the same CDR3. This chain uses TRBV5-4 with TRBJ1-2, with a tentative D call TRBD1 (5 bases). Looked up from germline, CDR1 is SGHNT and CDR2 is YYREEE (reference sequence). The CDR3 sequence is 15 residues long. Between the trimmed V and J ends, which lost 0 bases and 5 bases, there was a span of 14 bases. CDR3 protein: CASSLAGGGVYGYTF. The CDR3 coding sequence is TGTGCCAGCAGCTTGGCCGGTGGGGGGGTTTATGGCTACACCTTC.

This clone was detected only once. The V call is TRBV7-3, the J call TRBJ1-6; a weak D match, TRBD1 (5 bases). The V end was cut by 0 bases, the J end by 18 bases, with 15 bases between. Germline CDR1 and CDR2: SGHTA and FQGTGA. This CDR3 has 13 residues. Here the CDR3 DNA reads TGTGCCAGCAGCTTAACCCCCGGGGGGGTCCGCCACTTT. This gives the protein CASSLTPGGVRHF. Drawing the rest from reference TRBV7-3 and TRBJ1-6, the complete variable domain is GAGVSQTPSNKVTEKGKYVELRCDPISGHTALYWYRQSLGQGPEFLIYFQGTGAADDSGLPNDRFFAVRPEGSVSTLKIQRTERGDSAVYLCASSLTPGGVRHFGNGTRLTVT.

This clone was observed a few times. Here the CDR3 reads CASSLGTANEKLFF. The CDR3 nucleotides read TGCGCCAGCAGCTTGGGGACAGCAAATGAAAAACTGTTTTTT. The gene calls are TRBV5-1 and TRBJ1-4; D might be TRBD1 (6 bases). This CDR3 region has 14 residues. The V gene lost 0 bases and the J gene lost 5 bases, with 8 bases spanning the gap. Per the germline V gene, CDR1 is SGHRS and CDR2 is YFSETQ.

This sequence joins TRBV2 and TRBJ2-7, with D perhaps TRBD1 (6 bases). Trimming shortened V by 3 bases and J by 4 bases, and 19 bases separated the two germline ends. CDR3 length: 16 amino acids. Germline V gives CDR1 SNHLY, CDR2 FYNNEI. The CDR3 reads CASSDSHMGAGYEQYF. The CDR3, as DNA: TGTGCCAGCAGTGATAGTCATATGGGGGCAGGGTACGAGCAGTACTTC.

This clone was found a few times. The CDR3 reads CASTLSRGGTEAFF. CDR3 bases: TGTGCCAGCACCCTTTCGCGGGGCGGGACTGAAGCTTTCTTT. The J gene is TRBJ1-1, the V gene TRBV6-6, with a weak D call TRBD1 (5 bases). The CDR3 has 14 amino acids. Germline values: CDR1 MNHNY, CDR2 SVGAGI (reference sequence). The V end was cut by 7 bases, the J end by 5 bases, with 17 bases between.

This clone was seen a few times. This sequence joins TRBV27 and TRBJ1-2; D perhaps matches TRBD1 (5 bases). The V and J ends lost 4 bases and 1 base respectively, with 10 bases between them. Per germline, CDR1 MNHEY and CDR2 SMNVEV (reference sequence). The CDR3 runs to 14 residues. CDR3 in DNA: TGTGCCAGCAGTTACGTGGGGGGTAACTATGGCTACACCTTC. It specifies CASSYVGGNYGYTF.

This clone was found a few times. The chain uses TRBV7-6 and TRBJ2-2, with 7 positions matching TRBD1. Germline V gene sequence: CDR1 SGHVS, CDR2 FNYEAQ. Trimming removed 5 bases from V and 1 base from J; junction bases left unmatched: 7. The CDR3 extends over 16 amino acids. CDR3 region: CASSTRQGKNTGELFF. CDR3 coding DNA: TGTGCCAGCAGCACTCGACAGGGAAAGAACACCGGGGAGCTGTTTTTT.

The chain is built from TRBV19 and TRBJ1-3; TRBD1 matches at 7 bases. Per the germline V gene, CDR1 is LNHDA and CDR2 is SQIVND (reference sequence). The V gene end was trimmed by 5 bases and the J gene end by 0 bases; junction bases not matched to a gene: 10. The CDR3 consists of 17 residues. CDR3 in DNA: TGTGCCAGTAGTTTCCTGCCGGGGACAGTCTCTGGAAACACCATATATTTT. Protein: CASSFLPGTVSGNTIYF.

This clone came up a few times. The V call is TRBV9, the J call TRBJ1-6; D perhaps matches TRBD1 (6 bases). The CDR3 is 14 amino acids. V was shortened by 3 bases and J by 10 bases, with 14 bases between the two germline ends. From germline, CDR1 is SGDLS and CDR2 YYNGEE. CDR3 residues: CASSASTGKSPLHF. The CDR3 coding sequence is TGTGCCAGCAGCGCCAGCACAGGGAAGTCACCCCTCCACTTT.

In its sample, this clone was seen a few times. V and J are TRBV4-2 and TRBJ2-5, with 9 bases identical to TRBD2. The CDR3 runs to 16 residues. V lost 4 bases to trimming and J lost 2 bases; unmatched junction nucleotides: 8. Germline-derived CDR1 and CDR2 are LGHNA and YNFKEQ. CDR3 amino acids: CASSPRAGGDQETQYF. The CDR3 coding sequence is TGTGCCAGCAGCCCCCGAGCGGGGGGCGATCAAGAGACCCAGTACTTC.

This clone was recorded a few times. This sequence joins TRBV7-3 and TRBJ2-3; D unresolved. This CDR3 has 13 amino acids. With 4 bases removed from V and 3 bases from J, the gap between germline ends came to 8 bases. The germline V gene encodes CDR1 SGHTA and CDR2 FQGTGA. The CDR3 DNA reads TGTGCCAGCAGCTCCCGACAAACAGATACGCAGTATTTT. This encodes CASSSRQTDTQYF.

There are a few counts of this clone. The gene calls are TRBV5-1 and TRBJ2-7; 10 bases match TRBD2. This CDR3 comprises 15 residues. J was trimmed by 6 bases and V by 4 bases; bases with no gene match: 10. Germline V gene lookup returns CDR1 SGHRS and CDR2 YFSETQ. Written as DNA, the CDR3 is TGCGCCAGCAGCCTAAACAGCGGGGGGGCCGGCGAGCAGTACTTC. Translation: CASSLNSGGAGEQYF.